The TCR beta chain under discussion was sequenced for a study of post-analysis software for immune sequencing data. Comments on this clonotype: As yet, its antigen is unknown.

Findings and caveats of the study: About five TRBV segments, including TRBV5-6, TRBV5-1 and TRBV20-1, were more frequent in patients than controls. Controls showed significantly higher normalized Chao1 diversity than did multiple sclerosis patients.

Germline V gene data show CDR1 as MNHEY and CDR2 as SVGEGT. Trimming cost V 4 bases and J 6 bases, with 9 bases left between them. The CDR3 spans 12 residues. Built from TCR beta cDNA, the libraries had unique molecular identifiers in them. Researchers reported 400,000 to 550,000 cDNA molecules coming from approximately 0.95 to 9.8 million T cells. TCRdb called the PCR reads again in MiXCR, with one record for every CDR3 protein. The repertoire includes hundreds of thousands of distinct CDR3 sequences, about a third of them detected once, and 10% to 15% sits in the top ten. Sequenced material: blood. The rearrangement links TRBV6-2 or TRBV6-3 to TRBJ2-5, with D possibly matching TRBD1 (6 bases). This sequence was found in a girl aged 10 to 17 with multiple sclerosis. The CDR3 bases are TGTGCCAGCAGTTCGACAGGCAAGACCCAGTACTTC. It specifies CASSSTGKTQYF.